These 16 T cell receptor beta chains share one sample of origin, sequenced in a study of beta chain features in type 1 diabetes. Expressed TCRB transcripts were sequenced because the entire RNA isolate underwent reverse transcription. Profiled with immunoSEQ multiplex PCR; TCRdb holds only in-frame clones, not every one. The sample has 80,000 to 90,000 clones; roughly 31% are singletons. The sequenced sample consisted of stem cell memory CD4+ T cells from blood. Source of these receptors: a woman between 18 and 29 years old in good health.

The genes are TRBV9 and TRBJ2-2; no clear D gene. The CDR3 loop spans 11 amino acids. V lost 3 bases, J lost 6 bases, and 3 bases lay in between. From germline, CDR1 is SGDLS and CDR2 YYNGEE. The CDR3 region is CASSASGELFF. The CDR3 nucleotides are TGTGCCAGCAGCGCCTCCGGGGAGCTGTTTTTT.

This clone has a handful of counts. The chain employs TRBV11-2 and TRBJ2-2, with D uncertain. CDR3 length: 14 amino acids. V lost 6 bases, J lost 4 bases, and 12 bases lay in between. Germline V gene data show CDR1 as SGHAT and CDR2 as FQNNGV. CDR3 bases: TGTGCCAGCAGTGGGCCCCTTCCCACCGGGGAGCTGTTTTTT. Amino acids: CASSGPLPTGELFF. Using reference TRBV11-2 and TRBJ2-2 for the parts outside the CDR3, the full variable domain is EAGVAQSPRYKIIEKRQSVAFWCNPISGHATLYWYQQILGQGPKLLIQFQNNGVVDDSQLPKDRFSAERLKGVDSTLKIQPAKLEDSAVYLCASSGPLPTGELFFGEGSRLTVL.

The CDR3 loop reads CASSLGRDYNEQFF. The CDR3 DNA follows: TGTGCCAGCAGCTTGGGCAGGGACTACAATGAGCAGTTCTTC. The J gene is TRBJ2-1, the V gene TRBV5-6, with D possibly being TRBD1 (5 bases). Deletions cut 0 bases from V and 3 bases from J, with 7 bases between. Germline V gene lookup returns CDR1 SGHDT and CDR2 YYEEEE. CDR3 length: 14 amino acids.

This sequence joins TRBV6-6 and TRBJ1-1; D gene uncertain. The germline V and J ends were trimmed by 1 base and 1 base, with 7 bases remaining between them. CDR3 length: 14 amino acids. The germline gives CDR1 MNHNY, CDR2 SVGAGI (reference sequence). CDR3 protein: CASSYLSQNTEAFF. Here the CDR3 DNA reads TGTGCCAGCAGTTACTTGTCCCAGAACACTGAAGCTTTCTTT.

The chain recombines TRBV9 with TRBJ2-3; 11 nucleotides align to TRBD2. There are 17 residues in the CDR3. V shed 0 bases and J 2 bases; nucleotides not matched to a gene: 5. CDR1 and CDR2 from the germline V gene are SGDLS and YYNGEE. The CDR3 is CASSVGLAGGATDTQYF. The CDR3 nucleotides read TGTGCCAGCAGCGTAGGGCTAGCGGGGGGAGCCACAGATACGCAGTATTTT.

The gene calls are TRBV4-1 and TRBJ2-1; no reliable D call. The length of the CDR3 is 15 residues. V lost 3 bases and J lost 5, with 14 bases in between. The germline V gene encodes CDR1 MGHRA and CDR2 YSYEKL. CDR3: CASSQTIVSDNEQFF. In DNA form, the CDR3 reads TGCGCCAGCAGCCAGACAATAGTTTCTGACAATGAGCAGTTCTTC.

The V call is TRBV6-5, the J call TRBJ1-2, with TRBD1 as a possible D gene (6 bases). Trimming shortened V by 0 bases and J by 6 bases, and 17 bases separated the two germline ends. Germline loops: CDR1 MNHEY, CDR2 SVGAGI. This CDR3 has 16 residues. The CDR3 protein is CASSYSWTVQGNGYTF. In DNA form, the CDR3 reads TGTGCCAGCAGTTACTCGTGGACAGTGCAGGGTAATGGCTACACCTTC.

This clone came up a few times. The DNA for the CDR3 is TGCGCCAGCAGCATACAGGGCTACGAGCAGTACTTC. Amino acids: CASSIQGYEQYF. V gene TRBV5-1 combines with J gene TRBJ2-7; the D gene is possibly TRBD1 (6 bases). This CDR3 comprises 12 residues. CDR1 is SGHRS, CDR2 YFSETQ, per germline. Trimming took 4 bases from V and 3 from J, leaving 8 bases between them.

V usage is TRBV2 and J usage is TRBJ2-2; TRBD2 matches 10 bases. After removal of 7 bases from V and 6 bases from J, the junction contained 5 bases not matched to a gene. The CDR3 runs to 14 residues. The germline V gene has CDR1 SNHLY and CDR2 FYNNEI. The CDR3 nucleotides are TGTGCCAGCACTGAGCGGGGGGGCCCCGGGGAGCTGTTTTTT. Residues: CASTERGGPGELFF.

V usage is TRBV11-3 and J usage is TRBJ1-1; D call uncertain. Germline V gene sequence: CDR1 SGHNT, CDR2 YENEEA. Trimming removed 5 bases at V and 2 bases at J, with 6 bases between. The CDR3 extends over 12 amino acids. The CDR3 region has the DNA TGTGCCAGCAGCGGCCGCAACACTGAAGCTTTCTTT. This sequence encodes CASSGRNTEAFF.

The chain couples TRBV11-2 to TRBJ1-2; a possible D gene is TRBD1 (6 bases). Trimming removed 5 bases at V and 7 bases at J, with 26 bases between. CDR3 length equals 17 residues. Germline loops: CDR1 SGHAT, CDR2 FQNNGV. The CDR3 is CASSPQGRGGWGSGYTF. As DNA, the CDR3 is TGTGCCAGCAGCCCCCAGGGGAGGGGGGGCTGGGGATCTGGCTACACCTTC.

The J gene is TRBJ2-1, the V gene TRBV27, with TRBD2 matching 14 bases. This CDR3 is 19 amino acids long. V dropped 5 bases and J dropped 7; count of bases not matched to a gene: 16. Germline CDR1 MNHEY, CDR2 SMNVEV (reference sequence). CDR3 protein: CASSRRLAGGSRQENEQFF. CDR3 bases: TGTGCCAGCAGTCGCAGACTAGCGGGGGGGTCCCGCCAGGAGAATGAGCAGTTCTTC.

This chain uses TRBV18 with TRBJ2-1, with 7 bases fitting TRBD1. The V gene's germline CDR1 is KGHSH and CDR2 LQKENI. This CDR3 comprises 13 residues. V was pared by 3 bases and J by 5 bases, with 1 base of the junction left unmatched. The CDR3 region is CASSPGTDNEQFF. CDR3 DNA sequence: TGTGCCAGCTCACCTGGGACAGACAATGAGCAGTTCTTC.

The rearrangement links TRBV5-1 to TRBJ2-5; 8 bases map to TRBD2. The CDR3 length is 14 residues. The J segment lost 2 bases and the V segment lost 2 bases, leaving 2 bases of the junction unmatched. Per the germline V gene, CDR1 is SGHRS and CDR2 is YFSETQ. CDR3 sequence (DNA): TGCGCCAGCAGCTTTACTAGCGGACAAGAGACCCAGTACTTC. Its translation is CASSFTSGQETQYF. Full variable domain (rest looked up from reference TRBV5-1 and TRBJ2-5): KAGVTQTPRYLIKTRGQQVTLSCSPISGHRSVSWYQQTPGQGLQFLFEYFSETQRNKGNFPGRFSGRQFSNSRSEMNVSTLELGDSALYLCASSFTSGQETQYFGPGTRLLVL.

The CDR3 is CASSLSPGSVYEQYF. The CDR3 nucleotides read TGTGCCAGCAGCTTATCCCCGGGATCAGTTTACGAGCAGTACTTC. The V gene is TRBV11-2, the J gene TRBJ2-7, with D perhaps TRBD2 (5 bases). The CDR3 totals 15 residues. Germline V gene lookup returns CDR1 SGHAT and CDR2 FQNNGV. The V end lost 2 bases, the J end lost 4 bases, and 15 bases lay between the germline ends.

The rearrangement links TRBV2 to TRBJ2-2, with TRBD1 matching 7 bases. The germline V gene has CDR1 SNHLY and CDR2 FYNNEI. The CDR3 has 15 residues. With 6 bases clipped from V and 0 bases from J, the junction kept 4 bases outside the gene matches. CDR3 DNA: TGTGCCAGCAGGGACAGGCTCGCGAACACCGGGGAGCTGTTTTTT. Translated, it gives CASRDRLANTGELFF.